Below are 9 T cell receptor beta chains sequenced from a single sample in a study of CD8+CD57+ T cells in acquired aplastic anemia. Investigators profiled TCR beta VDJ and CDR3 from genomic DNA template. TCRdb processed the reads anew with MiXCR; each CDR3 protein has one entry. This table has 250,000 to 350,000 distinct CDR3 sequences, approximately 57% appearing once. Input material: sorted CD4+, CD8+, or CD8+CD57+ T cells (not recorded which) from PBMCs. The source is a human donor with severe aplastic anemia or a healthy control (not recorded which).

This chain connects TRBV20-1 to TRBJ1-6, with TRBD1 identical over 9 bases. The junction had 3 bases not matched to a gene; V was cut back by 2 bases and J by 7 bases. CDR3 length: 14 amino acids. Germline V lookup: CDR1 DFQATT, CDR2 SNEGSKA (reference sequence). In DNA form, the CDR3 reads TGCAGTGCTAGACCGACAGGGGGGAATTCACCCCTCCACTTT. Encoded protein: CSARPTGGNSPLHF.

At least ten counts were recorded for this clonotype. J is TRBJ1-1 and V is TRBV7-9; 10 positions agree with TRBD1. The CDR3 has 16 amino acids. V shed 3 bases and J 3 bases; nucleotides not matched to a gene: 7. Germline CDR1 is SEHNR and CDR2 is FQNEAQ (reference sequence). The CDR3 DNA follows: TGTGCCAGCAGCTTGTTTGCCGGGACAGGGGACACTGAAGCTTTCTTT. Translating it yields CASSLFAGTGDTEAFF.

The genes are TRBV2 and TRBJ2-1, with TRBD2 identical over 8 bases. This CDR3 region has 16 residues. V lost 8 bases to trimming and J lost 8 bases; unmatched junction nucleotides: 17. Germline assignment: CDR1 SNHLY and CDR2 FYNNEI. The CDR3 loop is CASPLSEGTSKYEQFF. The DNA for the CDR3 is TGTGCCAGCCCCCTATCTGAGGGGACTAGTAAGTATGAGCAGTTCTTC.

This clonotype has a handful of counts. This chain's CDR3 is CASSVSPGLGGFGEQFF. CDR3 sequence (DNA): TGTGCCAGCAGCGTCTCGCCGGGACTAGGGGGTTTCGGTGAGCAGTTCTTC. The chain carries TRBV9 and TRBJ2-1; 8 bases fit TRBD2. The germline V gene has CDR1 SGDLS and CDR2 YYNGEE. J was trimmed by 9 bases and V by 2 bases; bases with no gene match: 16. This CDR3 contains 17 residues.

CDR3 in amino acids: CAITETSQNYNEQFF. The CDR3 region has the DNA TGTGCCATCACCGAGACTAGCCAGAACTACAATGAGCAGTTCTTC. The genes are TRBV10-3 and TRBJ2-1, with 7 bases lining up with TRBD2. V lost 7 bases and J lost 3; bases outside the gene matches: 9. The CDR3 totals 15 residues. Germline values: CDR1 ENHRY, CDR2 SYGVKD.

The rearrangement joins TRBV7-8 to TRBJ1-2; TRBD1 aligns across 8 bases. The CDR3 length is 15 residues. V gave up 5 bases and J gave up 7 bases; unmatched junction bases: 12. In germline, CDR1 is SGHVS, CDR2 FQNEAQ. CDR3 loop: CASSPLPGGNSGYTF. The CDR3 DNA follows: TGTGCCAGCAGCCCTCTACCAGGGGGCAATTCTGGCTACACCTTC.

The CDR3, as DNA: TGTGCCAGCAGCACAACCTCAAGTTCCTACGAGCAGTACTTC. Its translation is CASSTTSSSYEQYF. V gene TRBV7-6 combines with J gene TRBJ2-7; no clear D. The V gene's germline CDR1 is SGHVS and CDR2 FNYEAQ. The CDR3 is made up of 14 amino acids. The V gene lost 5 bases and the J gene lost 1 base, with 12 bases spanning the gap.

This chain uses TRBV7-2 with TRBJ1-6; a possible D gene is TRBD1 (6 bases). Trimming took 5 bases from V and 9 from J, leaving 14 bases between them. The length of the CDR3 is 14 residues. Per the germline V gene, CDR1 is SGHTA and CDR2 is FQGNSA. CDR3 DNA: TGTGCCAGCAGCCGACAGGCCGACGGTTCACCCCTCCACTTT. The encoded protein is CASSRQADGSPLHF.

About this clonotype: The junction does not match germline at one end; this may be a read error. The chain carries TRBV29-1 and TRBJ2-1; D call uncertain. The CDR3 runs to 13 residues. Germline loops: CDR1 SQVTM, CDR2 ANQGSEA. The CDR3 region has the DNA TGCAGCGTTGACCCGGGCTGGTACAATGAGCAATTCTTC. Amino acids: CSVDPGWYNEQFF.